The following is a T cell receptor beta chain sequence with its context. At the DNA level, this CDR3 is encoded by other sequences in the same sample as well. Produced via immunoSEQ multiplex PCR; TCRdb's table is partial and in-frame only. The sample has around 200,000 clones; roughly 85% are singletons. This sample stems from a study of blood T cell repertoires in COVID-19. V lost 2 bases and J lost 0; bases outside the gene matches: 1. CDR3 size: 15 residues. Germline values: CDR1 SGHRS, CDR2 YFSETQ. The TCR sequence derives from a man in his forties who had recovered from COVID-19. The specimen sequenced was PBMCs or T cells enriched from blood (not recorded which). V and J are TRBV5-1 and TRBJ2-1; 8 bases line up with TRBD2. CDR3 in amino acids: CASSLSGSSYNEQFF. The CDR3, as DNA: TGCGCCAGCAGCTTAAGCGGGAGCTCCTACAATGAGCAGTTCTTC.